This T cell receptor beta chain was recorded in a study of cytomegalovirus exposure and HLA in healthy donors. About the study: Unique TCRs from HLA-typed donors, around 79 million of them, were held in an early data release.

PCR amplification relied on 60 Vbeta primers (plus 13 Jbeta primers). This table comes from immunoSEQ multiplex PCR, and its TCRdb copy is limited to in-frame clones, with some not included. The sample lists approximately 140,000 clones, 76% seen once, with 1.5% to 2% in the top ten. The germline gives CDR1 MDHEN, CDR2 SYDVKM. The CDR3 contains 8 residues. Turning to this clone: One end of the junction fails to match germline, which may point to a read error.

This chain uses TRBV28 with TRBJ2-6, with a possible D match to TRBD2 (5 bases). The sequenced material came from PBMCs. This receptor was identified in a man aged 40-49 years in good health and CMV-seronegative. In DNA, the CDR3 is TGTGCCAGCAGCTTGGGAGATTTC. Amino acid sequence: CASSLGDF.